This TCR beta chain emerged from a study of blood T cell repertoires in COVID-19. The overall study: Collection of acute and convalescent COVID-19 samples took place in the United States, Italy and Spain. From T cells, B-cell-depleted T cells, or PBMCs came the material, which was cDNA or gDNA.

This CDR3 comprises 17 residues. CDR1 WSHSY and CDR2 SAAADI come from the germline V gene. Deletions cut 2 bases from V and 4 bases from J, with 18 bases between. Authors' methods: Reference gene primers were amplified, and this amplification served to estimate nucleated cell counts. Libraries were prepared by immunoSEQ multiplex PCR; TCRdb keeps only in-frame clonotypes and omits some of them. That table supplies the V and J calls and clone size; D and trimming were determined from the DNA. The sample yields 120,000 to 150,000 clones, roughly 84% seen once. Sequencing was done on a sample of peripheral blood. This TCR was sampled from a human donor in a cohort sampled during active COVID-19. V and J are TRBV10-2 and TRBJ2-1, with D perhaps matching TRBD1 (5 bases). In DNA form, the CDR3 reads TGCGCCAGCAGTGAGGTGGGTAGACAGATGGGATACAATGAGCAGTTCTTC. It yields the protein CASSEVGRQMGYNEQFF.